These 7 T cell receptor beta chains were sequenced from one sample in a study of T cell changes during pregnancy in multiple sclerosis. Sequenced by immunoSEQ multiplex PCR; TCRdb stores in-frame clones only, minus some. The data hold around 38,000 clones, with around 92% observed a single time. This sample comprised CD8+ T cells from peripheral blood mononuclear cells, obtained in the second trimester of pregnancy. Every receptor here comes from a female donor with multiple sclerosis, enrolled in a pregnancy study.

The chain uses TRBV19 and TRBJ2-3, with TRBD2 identical over 10 bases. Germline loops: CDR1 LNHDA, CDR2 SQIVND (reference sequence). The junction had 5 bases not matched to a gene; V was cut back by 3 bases and J by 5 bases. This CDR3 is 15 amino acids long. The CDR3 bases are TGTGCCAGTAGTATTGGTTCTAGCGGGAGAGATACGCAGTATTTT. Amino acid sequence: CASSIGSSGRDTQYF.

This chain uses TRBV5-1 with TRBJ2-3; D might be TRBD2 (5 bases). This CDR3 contains 12 residues. Germline CDR1 and CDR2: SGHRS and YFSETQ. With 5 bases removed from V and 5 bases from J, the gap between germline ends came to 9 bases. The CDR3 DNA reads as TGCGCCAGCAGAGGAGGACGAGATACGCAGTATTTT. Protein product: CASRGGRDTQYF.

This chain connects TRBV4-2 to TRBJ1-4; D remains unclear. Germline CDR1 reads LGHNA; CDR2 reads YNFKEQ. The V gene lost 6 bases and the J gene lost 0 bases, with 17 bases spanning the gap. CDR3 length equals 17 residues. The DNA for the CDR3 is TGTGCCAGCAGTCGGGAGAAGGGAAGTCCAACTAATGAAAAACTGTTTTTT. Translated: CASSREKGSPTNEKLFF.

V is TRBV6-6 and J is TRBJ2-1; 9 nucleotides match TRBD2. V trimming: 2 bases; J trimming: 5 bases; junction bases outside the gene matches: 7. Looked up from germline, CDR1 is MNHNY and CDR2 is SVGAGI (reference sequence). This CDR3 contains 16 residues. The CDR3 coding sequence is TGTGCCAGCAGTTACCCGCGCGGGACTAGCAACAATGAGCAGTTCTTC. Translation gives CASSYPRGTSNNEQFF.

The V and J genes are TRBV14 and TRBJ1-2; D perhaps matches TRBD1 (6 bases). Trimming took off 2 bases at V and 0 bases at J, with 10 bases between the two ends. This CDR3 has 15 amino acids. Germline lookup yields CDR1 SGHDN and CDR2 FVKESK. The CDR3 protein is CASSQTGLSNYGYTF. The CDR3 coding sequence is TGTGCCAGCAGCCAAACAGGGTTATCTAACTATGGCTACACCTTC.

This clone was picked up one time. J is TRBJ2-7 and V is TRBV4-1, with 9 bases that match TRBD1. There are 16 residues in the CDR3. Per the germline V gene, CDR1 is MGHRA and CDR2 is YSYEKL. Trimming removed 3 bases from V and 2 bases from J; junction bases left unmatched: 8. CDR3 bases: TGCGCCAGCAGCCACCTTCCGGGACAGGGTGCCTACGAGCAGTACTTC. Translation gives CASSHLPGQGAYEQYF.

This sequence joins TRBV6-5 and TRBJ1-2, with D possibly matching TRBD1 (5 bases). This CDR3 comprises 14 residues. V lost 2 bases, J lost 4 bases, and 11 bases lay in between. Germline V gene sequence: CDR1 MNHEY, CDR2 SVGAGI. CDR3 amino acids: CASSYRQNFYGYTF. The CDR3 nucleotides are TGTGCCAGCAGTTACCGACAGAACTTCTATGGCTACACCTTC.